The 9 T cell receptor beta chains below come from one sample, sequenced in a study of neoadjuvant anti-PD-1 for oral cavity cancer. Profiling relied on immunoSEQ multiplex PCR, and the TCRdb table lists in-frame clones only, not all of them. The sample records 15,000 to 20,000 clones, 55% to 80% being singletons. The material sequenced was PBMCs, taken before nivolumab (anti-PD-1) treatment. These receptors all stem from a person between 35 and 79 years old with oral cavity squamous cell carcinoma.

V and J are TRBV7-3 and TRBJ2-1; 8 nucleotides match TRBD2. The CDR3 has 15 amino acids. The germline CDR1 and CDR2 sequences are SGHTA and FQGTGA. The junction had 2 bases not matched to a gene; V was cut back by 2 bases and J by 2 bases. DNA of the CDR3: TGTGCCAGCAGCTTAGCGGGAGGAACCTACAATGAGCAGTTCTTC. Translated: CASSLAGGTYNEQFF.

Only a few counts were recorded for this clone. V usage is TRBV11-3 and J usage is TRBJ2-7, with 8 bases lining up with TRBD1. Germline CDR1 is SGHNT and CDR2 is YENEEA. This CDR3 has 15 residues. V trimming: 1 base; J trimming: 3 bases; junction bases outside the gene matches: 5. The CDR3 loop is CASSLGPGGDYEQYF. The CDR3 DNA is TGTGCCAGCAGCTTAGGGCCAGGGGGCGACTACGAGCAGTACTTC.

V and J are TRBV6-5 and TRBJ2-7; TRBD2 matches 10 bases. The junction had 3 bases not matched to a gene; V was cut back by 5 bases and J by 2 bases. Per germline, CDR1 MNHEY and CDR2 SVGAGI. The CDR3 sequence is 14 residues long. The DNA for the CDR3 is TGTGCCAGCAGTACTAGCGGGGCGACCTACGAGCAGTACTTC. Protein: CASSTSGATYEQYF.

The chain uses TRBV15 and TRBJ1-2; D is unclear. Germline V gene sequence: CDR1 LNHNV, CDR2 YYDKDF (reference sequence). The CDR3 consists of 13 residues. V lost 3 bases and J 4 bases, leaving 9 bases between the germline ends. The CDR3 spells CATSSTGVYGYTF. The CDR3, as DNA: TGTGCCACCAGCAGCACCGGGGTCTATGGCTACACCTTC.

The chain couples TRBV6-1 to TRBJ2-7; unclear D gene. The V gene's germline CDR1 is MNHNS and CDR2 SASEGT. V dropped 2 bases and J dropped 6 bases, with 14 bases sitting between them. The CDR3 covers 14 residues. The CDR3: CASSERWQEREQYF. Here the CDR3 DNA reads TGTGCCAGCAGTGAAAGGTGGCAGGAACGCGAGCAGTACTTC.

The chain is built from TRBV30 and TRBJ2-5; D is unclear. There are 13 residues in the CDR3. Germline V gene lookup returns CDR1 GTSNPN and CDR2 SVGIG (reference sequence). Trimming cost V 0 bases and J 5 bases, with 10 bases left between them. CDR3 region: CAWSVGPFETQYF. The CDR3 DNA sequence: TGTGCCTGGAGTGTAGGACCCTTCGAGACCCAGTACTTC.

This clone appeared a single time. The CDR3 is CASSLVWGKDEAFF. For the CDR3, the DNA is TGTGCCAGCAGCTTGGTTTGGGGGAAGGATGAAGCTTTCTTT. This chain joins TRBV5-6 and TRBJ1-1, with D perhaps TRBD1 (5 bases). This CDR3 contains 14 residues. V shed 0 bases and J shed 7 bases, with 13 bases lying between them. CDR1 and CDR2 from the germline V gene are SGHDT and YYEEEE.

The rearrangement uses TRBV7-2 and TRBJ2-1; 7 bases fit TRBD2. This CDR3 has 14 amino acids. Trimming removed 8 bases from V and 4 bases from J; junction bases left unmatched: 8. Germline loops: CDR1 SGHTA, CDR2 FQGNSA. CDR3 sequence: CASRPGLSYNEQFF. CDR3 sequence (DNA): TGTGCCAGCCGTCCGGGACTATCGTACAATGAGCAGTTCTTC.

The chain recombines TRBV6-1 with TRBJ2-3, with 8 bases fitting TRBD2. CDR3 size: 15 residues. Germline CDR1 reads MNHNS; CDR2 reads SASEGT. V dropped 5 bases and J dropped 5; count of bases not matched to a gene: 9. CDR3 sequence: CASSPLAVGVDTQYF. CDR3 coding DNA: TGTGCCAGCAGTCCACTAGCGGTGGGGGTAGATACGCAGTATTTT.